The entry below gives a single T cell receptor (beta chain) sequence along with its context. There are 13 residues in the CDR3. The germline V and J ends were trimmed by 6 bases and 1 base, with 9 bases remaining between them. In germline, CDR1 is SGHAT, CDR2 FQNNGV. Some clones are missing from TCRdb's copy, which holds only in-frame ones; the method was immunoSEQ multiplex PCR. The repertoire holds over 65,000 clones, with about 98% as singletons. This entry comes from a study of technical replicates of blood from several donors. The sequence came from a human donor in good health. The gene calls are TRBV11-2 and TRBJ1-1; D unresolved. Material: T cells isolated from PBMCs. DNA for the CDR3: TGTGCCAGCAGACAACAGTGGAACACTGAAGCTTTCTTT. It encodes CASRQQWNTEAFF.